These T cell receptor beta chains were read from a single sample in a study of cytomegalovirus exposure and HLA in healthy donors. Measured with immunoSEQ multiplex PCR; TCRdb has only the in-frame clones, and not every one. In the table there are 55,000 to 70,000 clones, 80% of which are singletons. Sequenced: PBMCs. The receptors here all came from a male donor in good health and CMV-seronegative. CDR3s include the opening cysteine and the closing phenylalanine or tryptophan. A D gene is named only where the DNA matches it firmly. Clone size is shown for a subset of rows, as once, few, many or a class of expanded clone.

>TRBJ1-1|TRBV9|-|-
CASSPPGVTEAFF
TGTGCCAGCAGCCCACCAGGGGTCACTGAAGCTTTCTTT
>TRBJ2-1|TRBV5-1|-|-
CASSLEPGEGNEQFF
TGCGCCAGCAGCTTGGAGCCAGGGGAGGGGAATGAGCAGTTCTTC
>TRBJ1-6|TRBV5-1|-|-
CASSFSPPGAYNSPLHF
TGCGCCAGCAGCTTTAGTCCCCCAGGGGCCTATAATTCACCCCTCCACTTT
>TRBJ1-2|TRBV9|TRBD1|few
CASSVATGQGAYGYTF
TGTGCCAGCAGCGTAGCTACGGGACAGGGGGCGTATGGCTACACCTTC
>TRBJ1-5|TRBV19|-|-
CASSIVVVQGRQPQHF
TGTGCCAGTAGTATCGTAGTTGTACAGGGAAGACAGCCCCAGCATTTT
>TRBJ1-1|TRBV6-6|TRBD1|-
CASRPRQGLTEAFF
TGTGCCAGCAGGCCGAGACAGGGGTTGACTGAAGCTTTCTTT
>TRBJ2-7|TRBV9|TRBD1|-
CASSRTGGHEQYF
TGTGCCAGCAGCAGAACAGGGGGACACGAGCAGTACTTC
>TRBJ2-7|TRBV2|-|-
CASSYTGFNSYEQYF
TGTGCCAGCAGTTACACAGGGTTTAACTCCTACGAGCAGTACTTC
>TRBJ1-1|TRBV7-2|TRBD1|-
CASSRHFGTGSTEAFF
TGTGCCAGCAGCCGCCATTTCGGGACAGGGAGCACTGAAGCTTTCTTT
>TRBJ1-4|TRBV6-1|TRBD1|-
CASSEPGGTNEKLFF
TGTGCCAGCAGTGAACCAGGGGGGACTAATGAAAAACTGTTTTTT
>TRBJ2-3|TRBV10-3|-|-
CAISDPGTQYF
TGTGCCATCAGTGACCCAGGCACGCAGTATTTT
>TRBJ1-1|TRBV7-8|-|-
CASSSRQERHIMNTEAFF
TGTGCCAGCAGCTCCCGACAGGAACGACATATCATGAACACTGAAGCTTTCTTT
>TRBJ1-1|TRBV19|-|-
CASSNRQVNTEAFF
TGTGCCAGTAGTAACAGACAGGTGAACACTGAAGCTTTCTTT
>TRBJ2-1|TRBV7-2|-|-
CASSFDSYNEQFF
TGTGCCAGCAGCTTCGACAGTTACAATGAGCAGTTCTTC
>TRBJ2-4|TRBV4-1|TRBD1|once
CASSPGQGGAFAKNIQYF
TGCGCCAGCAGCCCGGGACAGGGGGGAGCGTTCGCCAAAAACATTCAGTACTTC
>TRBJ2-1|TRBV7-3|TRBD2|-
CASSVSGAPYNEQFF
TGTGCCAGCAGCGTAAGCGGGGCCCCTTACAATGAGCAGTTCTTC
>TRBJ1-1|TRBV7-2|-|-
CASSLMATALEAFF
TGTGCCAGCAGCTTAATGGCGACAGCTCTTGAAGCTTTCTTT
>TRBJ2-3|TRBV2|TRBD1|-
CASSTGTGGADTQYF
TGTGCCAGCAGCACGGGGACAGGGGGGGCAGATACGCAGTATTTT
>TRBJ1-3|TRBV30|-|-
CAWSLTGSTGNTIYF
TGTGCCTGGAGCCTTACAGGGTCCACTGGAAACACCATATATTTT
>TRBJ2-1|TRBV5-1|TRBD2|once
CASSLVVAGGFNEQFF
TGCGCCAGCAGCTTGGTAGTAGCGGGGGGGTTTAATGAGCAGTTCTTC
>TRBJ2-3|TRBV6-4|TRBD2|-
CTSSDSGGATDTQYF
TGTACCAGCAGTGATAGCGGGGGGGCCACAGATACGCAGTATTTT
>TRBJ1-5|TRBV2|-|few
CASSDREGDQPQHF
TGTGCCAGCAGTGACAGGGAAGGGGATCAGCCCCAGCATTTT
>TRBJ1-1|TRBV11-2|-|-
CASSLGFGNTEAFF
TGTGCCAGCAGCTTAGGGTTCGGGAACACTGAAGCTTTCTTT
>TRBJ2-4|TRBV13|-|-
CASSLSSRLTGTLAKNIQYF
TGTGCCAGCAGCTTATCCTCCCGACTGACAGGGACTTTAGCCAAAAACATTCAGTACTTC
>TRBJ1-2|TRBV18|-|-
CASSPVAQAGYTF
TGTGCCAGCTCACCAGTCGCACAGGCGGGCTACACCTTC
>TRBJ2-1|TRBV7-9|-|-
CASSLESGVLNEQFF
TGTGCCAGCAGCTTAGAGTCAGGGGTTCTCAATGAGCAGTTCTTC
>TRBJ1-5|TRBV4-3|-|-
CASSQEVALRQPQHF
TGCGCCAGCAGCCAAGAAGTGGCATTGAGGCAGCCCCAGCATTTT
>TRBJ1-1|TRBV7-9|-|-
CASSLPYRNTEAFF
TGTGCCAGCAGCTTACCATACAGGAACACTGAAGCTTTCTTT
>TRBJ1-3|TRBV4-2|TRBD1|-
CASSQPDRGPGNTIYF
TGTGCCAGCAGCCAGCCCGACAGGGGGCCTGGAAACACCATATATTTT
>TRBJ1-5|TRBV30|-|few
CAWRVRGGGQPQHF
TGTGCCTGGAGGGTACGTGGGGGGGGGCAGCCCCAGCATTTT
>TRBJ1-1|TRBV6-5|-|-
CASRTIQTEAFF
TGTGCCAGCAGGACGATACAGACTGAAGCTTTCTTT
>TRBJ2-2|TRBV10-3|-|-
CATRGARETGELFF
TGTGCCACCCGGGGGGCACGAGAGACCGGGGAGCTGTTTTTT